The present TCR beta chain was sequenced within a study of shared clonotypes between healthy human individuals. Study-wide points: The sole specimen, blood, was sampled, and tissue repertoires likely differ. A small donor pool kept down the genetic and exposure-history diversity that was represented.

All donors were Caucasian adults living in Nashville, Tennessee. Sequencing used immunoSEQ multiplex PCR; TCRdb keeps in-frame clones, though not all of them. The table records 2 million to 2.5 million clones, under 97% of them present only once. Trimming removed 3 bases from V and 2 bases from J, with 9 bases in between. CDR1 SGHRS and CDR2 YFSETQ come from the germline V gene. CDR3 length equals 14 residues. As to this clone: The antigen remains unidentified.

Sequenced material: naive CD4+ T cells sorted from blood. Documented subset: CD45RA+ positively selected. V gene TRBV5-1 combines with J gene TRBJ1-3; a possible D gene is TRBD1 (6 bases). This sequence was found in a man younger than 35 in good health. The CDR3 coding sequence is TGCGCCAGCAGCTCACAGGGCCCTGGAAACACCATATATTTT. Encoded protein: CASSSQGPGNTIYF.